Listed below are T cell receptor beta chains from one sample, sequenced in a study of blood T cell repertoires in COVID-19. Method: immunoSEQ multiplex PCR; TCRdb's copy keeps in-frame clones and lacks some. This table has fewer than 150,000 clones, roughly 86% appearing once. The sample comprised peripheral blood. These receptors all come from a man between 45 and 60 years old with active or convalescent COVID-19. The CDR3 runs from the conserved cysteine through the conserved F or W.

V: TRBV5-1
J: TRBJ2-3
length: 15
CDR3: CASSPLRGAEDTQYF

V: TRBV5-1
J: TRBJ1-1
length: 15
CDR3: CASSGLTGKNTEAFF

V: TRBV7-9
J: TRBJ2-6
length: 15
CDR3: CASSRDISGANVLTF

V: TRBV19
J: TRBJ2-2
length: 20
CDR3: CASSRSGTSGIGTNTGELFF

V: TRBV4-1
J: TRBJ2-6
length: 16
CDR3: CASRGGRGSGANVLTF

V: TRBV28
J: TRBJ2-1
length: 13
CDR3: CASSPDSYNEQFF

V: TRBV5-4
J: TRBJ2-7
length: 15
CDR3: CASSLLTGGSYEQYF

V: TRBV11-2
J: TRBJ2-1
length: 13
CDR3: CASSLGVGGVQFF

V: TRBV7-9
J: TRBJ2-1
length: 16
CDR3: CASSPLLGLADNEQFF

V: TRBV28
J: TRBJ1-5
length: 16
CDR3: CASSPRGQSYYWPQHF

V: TRBV7-9
J: TRBJ2-6
length: 19
CDR3: CASTSLIGGLHSGANVLTF

V: TRBV30
J: TRBJ2-2
length: 14
CDR3: CAWSSGANTGELFF

V: TRBV24-1
J: TRBJ2-2
length: 15
CDR3: CATSDLYRSTGELFF

V: TRBV5-1
J: TRBJ2-3
length: 16
CDR3: CASRQTAGIPTDTQYF

V: TRBV7-9
J: TRBJ2-7
length: 12
CDR3: CASSRDRIEQYF

V: TRBV28
J: TRBJ2-7
length: 14
CDR3: CASNQGGSHTEQYF

V: TRBV11-2
J: TRBJ1-1
length: 13
CDR3: CASSGPGVTEAFF

V: TRBV9
J: TRBJ2-1
length: 14
CDR3: CASSVRLGYNEQFF

V: TRBV3-1/TRBV3-2
J: TRBJ1-1
length: 12
CDR3: CASSQGDRQAFF

V: TRBV7-2
J: TRBJ2-7
length: 15
CDR3: CASSLDWDRVYEQYF

V: TRBV3-1/TRBV3-2
J: TRBJ2-5
length: 16
CDR3: CASSLGLAGGLETQYF

V: TRBV29-1
J: TRBJ1-2
length: 12
CDR3: CSVAGQGYGYTF

V: TRBV5-8
J: TRBJ2-3
length: 16
CDR3: CASSLLAGRIADTQYF

V: TRBV29-1
J: TRBJ2-7
length: 13
CDR3: CSVEEGTSYEQYF

V: TRBV6-6
J: TRBJ1-2
length: 15
CDR3: CASSLRGGSNYGYTF

V: TRBV6-5
J: TRBJ2-7
length: 14
CDR3: CASRRARMAYEQYF